One and the same sample provided the 30 T cell receptor beta chains below, sequenced in a study of siplizumab effects on memory and regulatory T cells. Only in-frame clones appear in the TCRdb table, and some are missing; sequencing was by immunoSEQ multiplex PCR. The data contain about 26,000 clones, about 79% of them singletons. Material for sequencing was memory CD4+ T cells sorted from blood. These receptors all come from a human donor in good health.

The chain employs TRBV28 and TRBJ2-7; D unclear. Germline V gene data show CDR1 as MDHEN and CDR2 as SYDVKM. The CDR3 runs 12 residues. Between the trimmed V and J ends, which lost 6 bases and 0 bases, there was a span of 6 bases. The DNA for the CDR3 is TGTGCCAGCAGAAGGAGCTCCTACGAGCAGTACTTC. It translates to CASRRSSYEQYF.

The CDR3 bases are TGTGCCAGCAGCCACTGGACTAGCGGGAGGTACGAGCAGTACTTC. Its protein is CASSHWTSGRYEQYF. The chain couples TRBV7-2 to TRBJ2-7; TRBD2 matches at 14 bases. Losses at the gene ends were 5 bases for V and 4 bases for J; bases not matched to a gene: 4. The CDR3 runs to 15 residues. In germline, CDR1 is SGHTA, CDR2 FQGNSA.

V is TRBV10-3 and J is TRBJ2-3; 9 bases match TRBD2. Germline assignment: CDR1 ENHRY and CDR2 SYGVKD. CDR3 length equals 15 residues. With 8 bases clipped from V and 4 bases from J, the junction kept 10 bases outside the gene matches. The CDR3 region has the DNA TGTGCCATCGGCGATAGCGGGAGCCTTGCAGATACGCAGTATTTT. Translation: CAIGDSGSLADTQYF.

The rearrangement joins TRBV7-9 to TRBJ1-6; 7 bases agree with TRBD1. The germline CDR1 and CDR2 sequences are SEHNR and FQNEAQ (reference sequence). With V trimmed by 1 base and J by 10 bases, 4 bases remained unmatched. This CDR3 is built from 14 residues. In nucleotides, the CDR3 is TGTGCCAGCAGCTTAGAAAACAGGGGATCACCCCTCCACTTT. Amino acid sequence: CASSLENRGSPLHF.

The chain couples TRBV9 to TRBJ2-7, with D possibly TRBD1 on 5 matching bases. The CDR3 sequence is 13 residues long. Germline V gene data show CDR1 as SGDLS and CDR2 as YYNGEE. Trimming shortened V by 3 bases and J by 3 bases, and 10 bases separated the two germline ends. CDR3 region: CASSADIDYEQYF. The CDR3 nucleotides read TGTGCCAGCAGCGCGGACATTGACTACGAGCAGTACTTC.

The chain recombines TRBV30 with TRBJ1-3; 8 nucleotides line up with TRBD1. Germline V gene sequence: CDR1 GTSNPN, CDR2 SVGIG (reference sequence). V shed 5 bases, J shed 2 bases, and the junction held 11 bases outside the gene matches. This CDR3 is built from 16 residues. The DNA for the CDR3 is TGTGCCTGGGGGGCGGACAGGGTGAAGGCTGGAAACACCATATATTTT. The encoded protein is CAWGADRVKAGNTIYF.

The chain has TRBV5-5 and TRBJ2-3; D uncertain. Looked up from germline, CDR1 is SGHKS and CDR2 is YYEKEE (reference sequence). V shed 4 bases and J shed 3 bases, with 15 bases lying between them. This CDR3 region has 15 residues. CDR3 sequence reads: CASSPVGLSTDTQYF. For the CDR3, the DNA is TGTGCCAGCAGCCCGGTGGGCCTCTCGACAGATACGCAGTATTTT.

J is TRBJ2-7 and V is TRBV5-1, with 12 bases lining up with TRBD2. V dropped 5 bases and J dropped 4; count of bases not matched to a gene: 4. Germline CDR1 and CDR2: SGHRS and YFSETQ. The length of the CDR3 is 14 residues. CDR3: CASSLGTSGYEQYF. CDR3 nucleotide sequence: TGCGCCAGCAGTCTCGGGACTAGCGGGTACGAGCAGTACTTC. Looking up the rest from reference TRBV5-1 and TRBJ2-7 gives the full variable domain: KAGVTQTPRYLIKTRGQQVTLSCSPISGHRSVSWYQQTPGQGLQFLFEYFSETQRNKGNFPGRFSGRQFSNSRSEMNVSTLELGDSALYLCASSLGTSGYEQYFGPGTRLTVT.

This chain joins TRBV30 and TRBJ1-2; D remains unclear. The CDR3 has 13 amino acids. V was shortened by 4 bases and J by 6 bases, with 15 bases between the two germline ends. CDR1 and CDR2 from the germline V gene are GTSNPN and SVGIG (reference sequence). CDR3 bases: TGTGCCTGGAACCGTTTTTATGAGGATGGCTACACCTTC. Amino acid sequence: CAWNRFYEDGYTF. Looking up the rest from reference TRBV30 and TRBJ1-2 gives the full variable domain: SQTIHQWPATLVQPVGSPLSLECTVEGTSNPNLYWYRQAAGRGLQLLFYSVGIGQISSEVPQNLSASRPQDRQFILSSKKLLLSDSGFYLCAWNRFYEDGYTFGSGTRLTVV.

CDR3 nucleotides: TGTGCCAGCTCACCACAGGGTTGGAGAAACACCATATATTTT. It encodes CASSPQGWRNTIYF. V gene TRBV18 combines with J gene TRBJ1-3, with D unclear. The CDR3 has 14 residues. V lost 1 base to trimming and J lost 5 bases, with 9 bases between them. CDR1 KGHSH and CDR2 LQKENI come from the germline V gene.

J is TRBJ2-3 and V is TRBV7-3, with 9 bases that match TRBD2. The CDR3 length is 16 residues. The germline V gene encodes CDR1 SGHTA and CDR2 FQGTGA. Germline trimming cut 5 bases from V and 5 bases from J; bases unmatched to any gene: 11. The CDR3 DNA follows: TGTGCCAGCAGCGCCGGGACTAGCCGAGCCGTAGATACGCAGTATTTT. The encoded protein is CASSAGTSRAVDTQYF.

The chain has TRBV19 and TRBJ1-1; TRBD1 is a possible D gene (5 bases). Germline V lookup: CDR1 LNHDA, CDR2 SQIVND (reference sequence). Trimming removed 4 bases from V and 4 bases from J, with 16 bases in between. The length of the CDR3 is 15 residues. This CDR3 is CASSTLLNRPTEAFF. CDR3 bases: TGTGCCAGTAGTACCCTGCTGAACAGGCCCACTGAAGCTTTCTTT. The whole variable domain, remainder taken from reference TRBV19 and TRBJ1-1, is DGGITQSPKYLFRKEGQNVTLSCEQNLNHDAMYWYRQDPGQGLRLIYYSQIVNDFQKGDIAEGYSVSREKKESFPLTVTSAQKNPTAFYLCASSTLLNRPTEAFFGQGTRLTVV.

The rearrangement uses TRBV9 and TRBJ2-2, with TRBD1 identical over 7 bases. The CDR3 covers 15 residues. V lost 2 bases and J lost 1; bases outside the gene matches: 2. Germline CDR1 and CDR2: SGDLS and YYNGEE. The CDR3 loop reads CASSVGDRNTGELFF. The CDR3 DNA sequence: TGTGCCAGCAGCGTTGGGGACAGGAACACCGGGGAGCTGTTTTTT.

The chain joins TRBV4-1 to TRBJ2-3; D remains ambiguous. Per the germline V gene, CDR1 is MGHRA and CDR2 is YSYEKL. With 2 bases removed from V and 0 bases from J, the gap between germline ends came to 6 bases. The CDR3 contains 14 residues. The CDR3 sequence is CASSQTSSTDTQYF. CDR3 coding DNA: TGCGCCAGCAGCCAAACGTCTAGCACAGATACGCAGTATTTT.

The gene calls are TRBV10-1 and TRBJ2-7, with TRBD2 identical over 7 bases. Germline lookup yields CDR1 WNHNN and CDR2 SYGVQD (reference sequence). The V and J ends lost 0 bases and 2 bases, in that order; junction bases with no gene match: 16. The CDR3 extends over 19 amino acids. The CDR3 is CASSESWGGMNLRTYEQYF. The CDR3 region has the DNA TGCGCCAGCAGTGAGTCTTGGGGGGGGATGAACCTAAGGACCTACGAGCAGTACTTC.

The chain employs TRBV5-1 and TRBJ2-5; D possibly corresponds to TRBD2 (6 bases). CDR1 and CDR2 (germline): SGHRS, YFSETQ. Trimming cost V 0 bases and J 4 bases, with 19 bases left between them. There are 17 residues in the CDR3. CDR3: CASSLAPLAISGETQYF. DNA for the CDR3: TGCGCCAGCAGCTTGGCCCCTCTAGCGATAAGCGGAGAGACCCAGTACTTC.

V gene TRBV6-1 combines with J gene TRBJ1-6; D is ambiguous. The V end lost 6 bases, the J end lost 5 bases, and 14 bases lay between the germline ends. From germline, CDR1 is MNHNS and CDR2 SASEGT. The CDR3 totals 15 residues. CDR3 coding DNA: TGTGCCAGCAGGTCACGGACGCCTAATAATTCACCCCTCCACTTT. This encodes CASRSRTPNNSPLHF.

This chain uses TRBV18 with TRBJ2-2; 10 bases fit TRBD1. This CDR3 is built from 14 residues. The germline V gene encodes CDR1 KGHSH and CDR2 LQKENI. Germline trimming cut 3 bases from V and 7 bases from J; bases unmatched to any gene: 2. This CDR3 is CASSPRTGGGELFF. Here the CDR3 DNA reads TGTGCCAGCTCACCCCGGACAGGGGGCGGGGAGCTGTTTTTT.

V is TRBV2 and J is TRBJ1-3; the D is unclear. The CDR3 consists of 13 residues. Trimming took off 6 bases at V and 0 bases at J, with 6 bases between the two ends. From germline, CDR1 is SNHLY and CDR2 FYNNEI. CDR3 sequence reads: CASRADSGNTIYF. The DNA of the CDR3 is TGTGCCAGCAGGGCAGACTCTGGAAACACCATATATTTT.

The chain links TRBV4-1 to TRBJ2-7, with 9 bases matching TRBD1. The CDR3 covers 21 residues. Germline V CDR1 and CDR2: MGHRA, YSYEKL. V gave up 0 bases and J gave up 3 bases; unmatched junction bases: 21. CDR3 bases: TGCGCCAGCAGCCAAGACCCTTCGCTACTCTTCGGACAGGGGACCTTCTACGAGCAGTACTTC. Residues: CASSQDPSLLFGQGTFYEQYF.

The chain employs TRBV7-2 and TRBJ2-5; D not certain. The V end lost 5 bases, the J end lost 5 bases, and 9 bases lay between the germline ends. The germline gives CDR1 SGHTA, CDR2 FQGNSA. The CDR3 extends over 12 amino acids. The CDR3 loop is CASSPLRETQYF. CDR3 DNA sequence: TGTGCCAGCAGCCCCCTCAGGGAGACCCAGTACTTC.

The chain uses TRBV27 and TRBJ2-7, with D perhaps matching TRBD2 (5 bases). Trimming cost V 7 bases and J 4 bases, with 14 bases left between them. Germline V gene lookup returns CDR1 MNHEY and CDR2 SMNVEV (reference sequence). The CDR3 is made up of 13 amino acids. The CDR3 is CASIPGVYYEQYF. CDR3 sequence (DNA): TGTGCCAGCATTCCCGGGGTCTATTACGAGCAGTACTTC.

This clone was seen more than once but under ten times. The chain is built from TRBV19 and TRBJ2-2; TRBD2 agrees at 15 bases. CDR1 is LNHDA, CDR2 SQIVND, per germline (reference sequence). Germline trimming cut 4 bases from V and 1 base from J; bases unmatched to any gene: 4. This CDR3 is built from 18 residues. The CDR3 DNA sequence: TGTGCCAGTAGTAGAGGACTAGCGGGAGGGCGGAACACCGGGGAGCTGTTTTTT. It yields the protein CASSRGLAGGRNTGELFF. The variable domain in full, completed from reference TRBV19 and TRBJ2-2, reads DGGITQSPKYLFRKEGQNVTLSCEQNLNHDAMYWYRQDPGQGLRLIYYSQIVNDFQKGDIAEGYSVSREKKESFPLTVTSAQKNPTAFYLCASSRGLAGGRNTGELFFGEGSRLTVL.

The V and J genes are TRBV6-1 and TRBJ1-2; D possibly corresponds to TRBD1 (6 bases). CDR3 length: 13 amino acids. The germline gives CDR1 MNHNS, CDR2 SASEGT. V was shortened by 8 bases and J by 7 bases, with 17 bases between the two germline ends. The CDR3 protein is CASHPGAAPGYTF. CDR3 sequence (DNA): TGTGCCAGCCATCCAGGGGCAGCGCCTGGCTACACCTTC.

The chain uses TRBV21-1 and TRBJ2-1; the table's TRBD2 call for D was not verified on the DNA. TRBV21-1 represents a pseudogene. This CDR3 contains 17 residues. This CDR3 is CASSKKRVLDWSGEQFF. The CDR3 DNA is TGTGCCAGCAGCAAAAAAAGGGTGCTAGACTGGAGCGGTGAGCAGTTCTTC.

In its sample, this clone was seen once. The CDR3 reads CASSKEAEQDADEKLFF. The CDR3 nucleotides are TGTGCCAGCAGCAAAGAGGCCGAACAGGATGCGGATGAAAAACTGTTTTTT. The V call is TRBV21-1, the J call TRBJ1-4; TRBD1, the table's D call, lacks a check against the DNA. TRBV21-1 is assigned pseudogene status. The CDR3 runs 17 residues.

Details on this clone: A far larger clone is one nucleotide away, so this likely arose from a read error. The chain is built from TRBV18 and TRBJ1-1; D perhaps matches TRBD1 (6 bases). The germline CDR1 and CDR2 sequences are KGHSH and LQKENI. The V end lost 3 bases, the J end lost 1 base, and 15 bases lay between the germline ends. The CDR3 spans 16 residues. CDR3: CASSPMGAGSNTEAFF. DNA for the CDR3: TGTGCCAGCTCACCTATGGGGGCGGGATCGAACACTGAAGCTTTCTTT.

In this sample, this clone turned up a few times. This chain uses TRBV30 with TRBJ2-2; possible D gene TRBD1, 5 bases. CDR3 size: 17 residues. The germline CDR1 and CDR2 sequences are GTSNPN and SVGIG (reference sequence). V gave up 0 bases and J gave up 5 bases, with 19 bases separating them. CDR3 protein: CAWSVGSRLRTTGELFF. For the CDR3, the DNA is TGTGCCTGGAGTGTAGGGTCGAGACTGAGGACAACCGGGGAGCTGTTTTTT.

The V call is TRBV20-1, the J call TRBJ2-1; D is undetermined. Germline V gene lookup returns CDR1 DFQATT and CDR2 SNEGSKA (reference sequence). Trimming cost V 5 bases and J 3 bases, with 5 bases left between them. The CDR3 sequence is 11 residues long. Here the CDR3 DNA reads TGCAGTGCTCTCCTCTACAATGAGCAGTTCTTC. Translation: CSALLYNEQFF.

This chain links TRBV6-5 with TRBJ2-2, with TRBD1 identical over 8 bases. The V segment lost 5 bases and the J segment 6 bases; nucleotides outside the gene matches: 8. Per the germline V gene, CDR1 is MNHEY and CDR2 is SVGAGI. The CDR3 has 15 amino acids. DNA of the CDR3: TGTGCCAGCAGTCTGAGACAGGGGTGGGCCGGGGAGCTGTTTTTT. This gives the protein CASSLRQGWAGELFF.